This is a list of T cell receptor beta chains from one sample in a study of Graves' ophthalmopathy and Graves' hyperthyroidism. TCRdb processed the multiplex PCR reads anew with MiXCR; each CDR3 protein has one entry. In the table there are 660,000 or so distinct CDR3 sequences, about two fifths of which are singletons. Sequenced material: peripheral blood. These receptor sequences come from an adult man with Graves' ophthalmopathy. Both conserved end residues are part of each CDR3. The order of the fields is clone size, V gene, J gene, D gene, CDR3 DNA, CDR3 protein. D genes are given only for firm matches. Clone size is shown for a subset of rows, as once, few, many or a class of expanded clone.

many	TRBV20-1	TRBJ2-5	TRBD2	TGCAGTGCTAGCGACATTACTAGCGGGGAAGAGACCCAGTACTTC	CSASDITSGEETQYF
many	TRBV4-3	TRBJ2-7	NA	TGCGCCAGCAGCCAAGACCGGGACATCTCCTACGAGCAGTACTTC	CASSQDRDISYEQYF
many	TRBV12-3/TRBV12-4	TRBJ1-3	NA	TGTGCCAGCAGTTTTGACCGGACAGTCCAAGGAAACACCATATATTTT	CASSFDRTVQGNTIYF
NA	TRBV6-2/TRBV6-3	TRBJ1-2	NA	TGTGCCAGCAGCCCCCACGTGTCAGGGGCGAGAGGCTATGGCTACACCTTC	CASSPHVSGARGYGYTF
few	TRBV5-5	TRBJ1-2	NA	TGTGCCAGCAGAGCCGGGACGGCGAATAACTATGGCTACACCTTC	CASRAGTANNYGYTF
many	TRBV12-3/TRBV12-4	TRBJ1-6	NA	TGTGCCAGCAGTTTGTTGGGAAATAGTGATTCACCCCTCCACTTT	CASSLLGNSDSPLHF
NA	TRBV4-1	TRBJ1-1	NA	TGCGCCAGCAGCCAACGAAGGGTTGGGGGTCCTCTGAACACTGAAGCTTTCTTT	CASSQRRVGGPLNTEAFF
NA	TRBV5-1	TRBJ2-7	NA	TGCGCCAGCAGTATGAAGGCAGCCTACGAGCAGTACTTC	CASSMKAAYEQYF
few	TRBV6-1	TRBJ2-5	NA	TGTGCCAGCAGTGAAGCGGAAGGGGGAGCGGAGACCCAGTACTTC	CASSEAEGGAETQYF
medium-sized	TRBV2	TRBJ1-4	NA	TGTGCCAGCAGTGAAATGGGGGCCGGAGAAAAACTGTTTTTT	CASSEMGAGEKLFF
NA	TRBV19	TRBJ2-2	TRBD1	TGTGCCAGTAGAACCGGGACAGGGTCCACCGGGGAGCTGTTTTTT	CASRTGTGSTGELFF
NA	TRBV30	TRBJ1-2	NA	TGTGCCTTATCGCCTTGGGTAGGCTACACCTTC	CALSPWVGYTF
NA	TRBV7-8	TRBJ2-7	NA	TGTGCCAGCAGCTTAGACCGCGATGGGGGCGAGCAGTACTTC	CASSLDRDGGEQYF
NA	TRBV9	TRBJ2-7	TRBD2	TGTGCCAGCAGTCCCCTAGCGGGGGGTGTATCCTACGAGCAGTACTTC	CASSPLAGGVSYEQYF
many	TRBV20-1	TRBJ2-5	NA	TGCAGTGAGGAGGGTCCGACCCAAGAGACCCAGTACTTC	CSEEGPTQETQYF
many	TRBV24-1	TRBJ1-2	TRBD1	TGTGCCACCAGTGACAGGGACAGGGATGGCTACACCTTC	CATSDRDRDGYTF
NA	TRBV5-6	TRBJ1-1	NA	TGTGCCAGCAGCTTGGTGAAGGGTAACACTGAAGCTTTCTTT	CASSLVKGNTEAFF
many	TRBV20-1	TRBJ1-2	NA	TGCAGTGCTAGAGAAAGGGCGCAGATTATCGGCGGCTACACCTTC	CSARERAQIIGGYTF
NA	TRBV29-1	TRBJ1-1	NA	TGCAGCGTTGAAGTACCAGGACAGATGAACACTCGGAACACTGAAGCTTTCTTT	CSVEVPGQMNTRNTEAFF
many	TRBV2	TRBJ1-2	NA	TGTGCCAGCAGTGAAGCAGCGTCAGCTAACTATGGCTACACCTTC	CASSEAASANYGYTF